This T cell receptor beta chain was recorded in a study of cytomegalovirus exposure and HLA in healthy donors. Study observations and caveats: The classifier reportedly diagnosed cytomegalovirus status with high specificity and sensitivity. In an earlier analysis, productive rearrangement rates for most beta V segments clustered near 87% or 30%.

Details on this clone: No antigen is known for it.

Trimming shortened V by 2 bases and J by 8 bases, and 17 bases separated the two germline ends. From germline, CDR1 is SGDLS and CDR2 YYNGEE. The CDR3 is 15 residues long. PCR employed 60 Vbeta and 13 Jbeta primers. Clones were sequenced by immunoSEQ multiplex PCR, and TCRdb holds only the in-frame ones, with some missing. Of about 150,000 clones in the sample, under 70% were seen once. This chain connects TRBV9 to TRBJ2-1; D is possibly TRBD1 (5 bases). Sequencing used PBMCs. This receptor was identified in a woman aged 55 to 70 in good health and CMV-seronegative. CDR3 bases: TGTGCCAGCAGCGTGGGGTCAGGGTTCTTAGATGAGCAGTTCTTC. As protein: CASSVGSGFLDEQFF.